These 10 T cell receptor beta chains came from one sample sequenced in a study of T cells after yellow fever vaccination. Each CDR3 protein gets one entry after TCRdb re-called the 5' RACE reads with MiXCR. The sample has roughly 500,000 distinct CDR3 sequences, 19% seen once. This specimen was PBMCs, taken 15 days after the yellow fever booster vaccination. All receptors derive from a man younger than 40 who received the YFV17D yellow fever vaccine.

The table lists this clonotype with a few counts. For the CDR3, the DNA is TGTGCCAGCGGCTGGGGCAGTGAAGCTTTCTTT. It specifies CASGWGSEAFF. The V gene is TRBV6-2 or TRBV6-3, the J gene TRBJ1-1; D may be TRBD1 (5 bases). Germline V lookup: CDR1 MNHEY, CDR2 SVGEGT. The CDR3 is 11 residues long. The V end lost 8 bases, the J end lost 7 bases, and 11 bases lay between the germline ends.

This clonotype was observed a few times. The rearrangement uses TRBV5-6 and TRBJ2-2; the D gene is possibly TRBD2 (6 bases). The CDR3 length is 15 residues. The germline CDR1 and CDR2 sequences are SGHDT and YYEEEE. V was pared by 6 bases and J by 6 bases, with 18 bases between. CDR3 DNA sequence: TGTGCCAGCACCCGGGACTGGGGTTCGTCCGGGGAGCTGTTTTTT. Its protein product is CASTRDWGSSGELFF.

The chain couples TRBV5-1 to TRBJ2-3; 7 positions agree with TRBD2. Germline CDR1 and CDR2: SGHRS and YFSETQ. The length of the CDR3 is 16 residues. With 3 bases clipped from V and 2 bases from J, the junction kept 9 bases outside the gene matches. CDR3 nucleotides: TGCGCCAGCAGCTCACCTTCGGGACTATCCACAGATACGCAGTATTTT. Its translation is CASSSPSGLSTDTQYF. Variable domain in full (rest from reference TRBV5-1 and TRBJ2-3): KAGVTQTPRYLIKTRGQQVTLSCSPISGHRSVSWYQQTPGQGLQFLFEYFSETQRNKGNFPGRFSGRQFSNSRSEMNVSTLELGDSALYLCASSSPSGLSTDTQYFGPGTRLTVL.

The J gene is TRBJ2-1, the V gene TRBV7-9, with D possibly TRBD1 on 5 matching bases. The CDR3 is 16 residues long. The germline V gene encodes CDR1 SEHNR and CDR2 FQNEAQ (reference sequence). V dropped 5 bases and J dropped 2 bases, with 16 bases sitting between them. The CDR3 DNA sequence: TGTGCCAGCAGCCCTGGTTACCAGGGCCCCTACAATGAGCAGTTCTTC. Residues: CASSPGYQGPYNEQFF.

Only a few counts were recorded for this clonotype. V usage is TRBV5-5 and J usage is TRBJ2-7; 7 nucleotides align to TRBD1. This CDR3 has 15 residues. The J segment lost 1 base and the V segment lost 4 bases, leaving 8 bases of the junction unmatched. The V gene's germline CDR1 is SGHKS and CDR2 YYEKEE (reference sequence). For the CDR3, the DNA is TGTGCCAGCAGCCCCGGGACAGAGATGTCCTACGAGCAGTACTTC. This translates into CASSPGTEMSYEQYF.

The sample holds a few counts of this clonotype. The junction and the germline gene differ at one end; a read error may be behind it. The V call is TRBV7-7, the J call TRBJ2-5, with D possibly TRBD1 on 6 matching bases. Germline CDR1 reads SSHAT; CDR2 reads FNYEAQ (reference sequence). CDR3 length: 13 amino acids. CDR3 residues: CASSFGQQGTQYF. The DNA of the CDR3 is TGTGCTAGCAGCTTTGGACAGCAAGGGACCCAGTACTTC.

V and J are TRBV5-4 and TRBJ2-1; 8 nucleotides agree with TRBD1. The CDR3 sequence is 15 residues long. V trimming: 2 bases; J trimming: 7 bases; junction bases outside the gene matches: 8. Germline-derived CDR1 and CDR2 are SGHNT and YYREEE (reference sequence). Here the CDR3 reads CASSLSGGGRNEQFF. Here the CDR3 DNA reads TGTGCCAGCAGCTTATCAGGGGGCGGTCGGAATGAGCAGTTCTTC. The full variable domain, rest sourced from reference TRBV5-4 and TRBJ2-1, is ETGVTQSPTHLIKTRGQQVTLRCSSQSGHNTVSWYQQALGQGPQFIFQYYREEENGRGNFPPRFSGLQFPNYSSELNVNALELDDSALYLCASSLSGGGRNEQFFGPGTRLTVL.

This clonotype was observed at least ten times. This chain connects TRBV11-3 to TRBJ2-2; maybe TRBD2 (6 bases). Germline assignment: CDR1 SGHNT and CDR2 YENEEA. The CDR3 is 16 amino acids. The V gene lost 3 bases and the J gene lost 5 bases, with 16 bases spanning the gap. Written as DNA, the CDR3 is TGTGCCAGCAGCTTGGTTCCGGGAGAGCTTACCGGGGAGCTGTTTTTT. Translating gives CASSLVPGELTGELFF.

The chain employs TRBV7-9 and TRBJ2-5; D not resolved. CDR1 and CDR2 (germline): SEHNR, FQNEAQ (reference sequence). CDR3 length equals 11 residues. Trimming took off 9 bases at V and 3 bases at J, with 8 bases between the two ends. CDR3 amino acids: CASQEEETQYF. The CDR3 DNA reads as TGTGCCAGTCAGGAAGAAGAGACCCAGTACTTC.

The CDR3 bases are TGCAGCGTTGAAGATGGGGAGCGGGTGCAGTACTTC. It yields the protein CSVEDGERVQYF. The chain links TRBV29-1 to TRBJ2-5; perhaps TRBD2 as D (6 bases). V was trimmed by 0 bases and J by 11 bases, leaving 13 bases between them. The CDR3 consists of 12 residues. The germline CDR1 and CDR2 sequences are SQVTM and ANQGSEA.